This passage covers 28 T cell receptor beta chains from one sample sequenced in a study of blood T cells in healthy people across ages. A second PCR of roughly 7 to 11 cycles used a sample-barcoded 5' primer and a J-beta primer mix. In TCRdb, the 5' RACE reads were re-called with MiXCR into one record per CDR3 protein. The sample consists of about 780,000 distinct CDR3 sequences, 46% of them appearing once. Sample: blood. These receptors all come from a man older than 75 in good health.

Here the CDR3 DNA reads TGTGCCAGCAGTTTAACGGCGGGGGCCGATACCACCGGGGAGCTGTTTTTT. Protein product: CASSLTAGADTTGELFF. The chain couples TRBV12-3 or TRBV12-4 to TRBJ2-2, with a possible D match to TRBD2 (7 bases). The CDR3 extends over 17 amino acids. Trimming stripped 2 bases from V and 4 bases from J, with 17 bases between.

In its sample, this clonotype was seen once. V is TRBV20-1 and J is TRBJ2-1, with TRBD2 matching 7 bases. The V and J ends lost 3 bases and 4 bases, in that order; junction bases with no gene match: 9. The CDR3 sequence is 15 residues long. Germline values: CDR1 DFQATT, CDR2 SNEGSKA (reference sequence). The CDR3 coding sequence is TGCAGTGCTAGGGGGGGGACTCTAGAATACAATGAGCAGTTCTTC. Translated, it gives CSARGGTLEYNEQFF.

The rearrangement uses TRBV7-9 and TRBJ2-3; D is possibly TRBD1 or TRBD2 (6 bases each). The V and J ends lost 1 base and 2 bases respectively, with 10 bases between them. Germline V CDR1 and CDR2: SEHNR, FQNEAQ (reference sequence). The CDR3 has 15 amino acids. CDR3 loop: CASSLDGGDTDTQYF. The CDR3 nucleotides read TGTGCCAGCAGCTTAGACGGGGGCGACACAGATACGCAGTATTTT.

The chain combines TRBV12-3 or TRBV12-4 with TRBJ2-7, with TRBD1 as a possible D gene (6 bases). V lost 3 bases, J lost 0 bases, and 15 bases lay in between. There are 16 residues in the CDR3. DNA of the CDR3: TGTGCCAGCAGTTTGTGGGGGCGCGAGAGCTCCTACGAGCAGTACTTC. It translates to CASSLWGRESSYEQYF.

This rearrangement joins TRBV5-1 to TRBJ2-3; 8 bases are a match to TRBD2. V shed 1 base and J 3 bases; nucleotides not matched to a gene: 7. The CDR3 contains 16 residues. The germline gives CDR1 SGHRS, CDR2 YFSETQ. The CDR3 DNA reads as TGCGCCAGCAGCTTGTCTACTAGCGGAGGGACAGATACGCAGTATTTT. The encoded protein is CASSLSTSGGTDTQYF. The whole variable domain, remainder taken from reference TRBV5-1 and TRBJ2-3, is KAGVTQTPRYLIKTRGQQVTLSCSPISGHRSVSWYQQTPGQGLQFLFEYFSETQRNKGNFPGRFSGRQFSNSRSEMNVSTLELGDSALYLCASSLSTSGGTDTQYFGPGTRLTVL.

V and J are TRBV20-1 and TRBJ2-7, with D maybe TRBD2 (6 bases). The CDR3 contains 14 residues. The ends were cut back, 1 base at V and 1 base at J, with 11 bases in the middle. Germline assignment: CDR1 DFQATT and CDR2 SNEGSKA (reference sequence). The CDR3 DNA reads as TGCAGTGCTAGAGGGATTAGCGGTTCCTACGAGCAGTACTTC. It specifies CSARGISGSYEQYF.

There are many counts of this clonotype. The chain is built from TRBV7-2 and TRBJ2-7; tentative D call: TRBD2 (5 bases). CDR1 is SGHTA and CDR2 is FQGNSA in the germline V gene. The V and J ends lost 1 base and 0 bases respectively, with 16 bases between them. The CDR3 spans 17 residues. The chain's CDR3 is CASSLDGESGPSYEQYF. CDR3 in DNA: TGTGCCAGCAGCTTAGATGGAGAAAGCGGTCCCTCCTACGAGCAGTACTTC.

This clonotype has just one count. The chain recombines TRBV27 with TRBJ1-5; a weak D match, TRBD1 (5 bases). Trimming stripped 4 bases from V and 6 bases from J, with 16 bases between. This CDR3 is built from 15 residues. Per germline, CDR1 MNHEY and CDR2 SMNVEV (reference sequence). The CDR3 DNA sequence: TGTGCCAGCAGTTCGACAGACATAGCAGGTCAGCCCCAGCATTTT. This codes for CASSSTDIAGQPQHF.

The chain couples TRBV29-1 to TRBJ1-5; D gene unclear. V was trimmed by 4 bases and J by 2 bases, leaving 9 bases between them. The CDR3 totals 13 residues. Germline loops: CDR1 SQVTM, CDR2 ANQGSEA. The CDR3 DNA reads as TGCAGCGTTGCGGGCTCTGGCAATCAGCCCCAGCATTTT. Amino acids: CSVAGSGNQPQHF.

The chain is built from TRBV5-1 and TRBJ2-5; 10 bases map to TRBD1. The CDR3 loop spans 15 amino acids. Germline assignment: CDR1 SGHRS and CDR2 YFSETQ. The V gene end was trimmed by 4 bases and the J gene end by 1 base; junction bases not matched to a gene: 4. The CDR3 DNA reads as TGCGCCAGCAGCCTGGGACAGGGGTTCCAAGAGACCCAGTACTTC. It yields the protein CASSLGQGFQETQYF.

The chain recombines TRBV29-1 with TRBJ2-2; tentative D call: TRBD1 (6 bases). CDR3 size: 15 residues. The V gene's germline CDR1 is SQVTM and CDR2 ANQGSEA. V lost 3 bases and J lost 6, with 17 bases in between. CDR3: CSVESPGHGPGELFF. The DNA of the CDR3 is TGCAGCGTTGAGAGTCCGGGACACGGCCCCGGGGAGCTGTTTTTT.

The genes are TRBV12-3 or TRBV12-4 and TRBJ2-5; D is ambiguous. V dropped 4 bases and J dropped 5 bases, with 8 bases sitting between them. The CDR3 covers 12 residues. CDR3: CASSSVAETQYF. The CDR3, as DNA: TGTGCCAGCAGTTCCGTGGCGGAGACCCAGTACTTC.

This chain connects TRBV20-1 to TRBJ2-7; D gene ambiguous. The CDR3 is made up of 14 amino acids. Germline CDR1 reads DFQATT; CDR2 reads SNEGSKA (reference sequence). Trimming cost V 6 bases and J 0 bases, with 15 bases left between them. As DNA, the CDR3 is TGCAGTGCCGTTTCGGTATACTTCTCCTACGAGCAGTACTTC. Its translation is CSAVSVYFSYEQYF.

Comments on this clonotype: A much larger clone lies one base from this, so it may be a read error. The chain combines TRBV7-2 with TRBJ2-1, with 7 bases aligning to TRBD2. J lost 13 bases, V lost 7 bases, and 22 bases had no gene match. The germline CDR1 and CDR2 sequences are SGHTA and FQGNSA. The CDR3 covers 16 residues. CDR3 nucleotides: TGTGCCAGCAACGTAGGTGTAGCGGGCGCCGGGGAGACCCAGTTCTTC. Translation: CASNVGVAGAGETQFF.

The chain combines TRBV12-3 or TRBV12-4 with TRBJ1-3, with no clear D. V dropped 6 bases and J dropped 0 bases, with 9 bases sitting between them. The CDR3 has 14 amino acids. Written as DNA, the CDR3 is TGTGCCAGCAGCTCAAGGGTCTCTGGAAACACCATATATTTT. Translated: CASSSRVSGNTIYF.

The genes are TRBV20-1 and TRBJ1-4, with D tentatively TRBD1 (5 bases). Between the trimmed V and J ends, which lost 3 bases and 8 bases, there was a span of 13 bases. CDR3 size: 13 residues. Germline V CDR1 and CDR2: DFQATT, SNEGSKA (reference sequence). The CDR3 loop reads CSARGREGEKLFF. The CDR3 DNA reads as TGCAGTGCTAGGGGGCGAGAGGGGGAAAAACTGTTTTTT.

As to this clonotype: A read error may produce the germline difference seen at one junction end. The J gene is TRBJ1-6, the V gene TRBV27; a possible D gene is TRBD1 (6 bases). Germline V gene sequence: CDR1 MNHEY, CDR2 SMNVEV (reference sequence). CDR3 length equals 12 residues. CDR3 nucleotides: TGTGCCGGCAGTTCAACGACAGGCCTCCTCCACTTT. Protein sequence: CAGSSTTGLLHF.

The V and J genes are TRBV7-6 and TRBJ1-4; 9 nucleotides line up with TRBD1. From germline, CDR1 is SGHVS and CDR2 FNYEAQ. This CDR3 is 15 amino acids long. The ends lost 3 bases at V and 7 bases at J; junction bases unmatched: 6. The CDR3, as DNA: TGTGCCAGCAGCTTCAACAGGGGGCGAGTTGAAAAACTGTTTTTT. Translating gives CASSFNRGRVEKLFF.

The V gene is TRBV6-2 or TRBV6-3, the J gene TRBJ1-5, with TRBD1 identical over 7 bases. Germline loops: CDR1 MNHEY, CDR2 SVGEGT. This CDR3 contains 14 residues. With V trimmed by 5 bases and J by 5 bases, 6 bases remained unmatched. In nucleotides, the CDR3 is TGTGCCAGCAGTGCCGGACAGGTGGATCAGCCCCAGCATTTT. It is translated as CASSAGQVDQPQHF.

V and J are TRBV12-3 or TRBV12-4 and TRBJ2-3; 16 bases line up with TRBD2. V was pared by 6 bases and J by 1 base, with 4 bases of the junction left unmatched. This CDR3 region has 17 residues. The CDR3 coding sequence is TGTGCCAGCAGGCCCGGGACTAGCGGGAGGGGCACAGATACGCAGTATTTT. Protein product: CASRPGTSGRGTDTQYF.

This clonotype was observed a handful of times. The chain combines TRBV20-1 with TRBJ2-4; no definite D call. The CDR3 loop spans 12 amino acids. Trimming took 3 bases from V and 8 from J, leaving 11 bases between them. Per the germline V gene, CDR1 is DFQATT and CDR2 is SNEGSKA (reference sequence). CDR3: CSASLGPDIQYF. In DNA, the CDR3 is TGCAGTGCTAGCCTCGGACCGGACATTCAGTACTTC.

The sample holds a few counts of this clonotype. This chain links TRBV28 with TRBJ2-4; 12 bases line up with TRBD1. The J call may be faulty, since TRBJ2-7 better matches the DNA end. Germline CDR1 is MDHEN and CDR2 is SYDVKM. The CDR3 is 16 amino acids. The CDR3, as DNA: TGTGCCAGCAGTTTATATGGGGACAGGGGGCAGTACGAGCAGTACTTC. Amino acid sequence: CASSLYGDRGQYEQYF.

In this sample, this clonotype turned up a few times. A read error may explain this, as a much larger clone is one base away. The chain joins TRBV9 to TRBJ2-7; possibly TRBD2 for D (6 bases). The CDR3 runs 14 residues. The V end was cut by 4 bases, the J end by 0 bases, with 11 bases between. Germline V lookup: CDR1 SGDLS, CDR2 YYNGEE. CDR3 amino acids: CASSNDGSSYEQYF. Here the CDR3 DNA reads TGTGCCAGCAGCAACGACGGGAGCTCCTACGAGCAGTACTTC.

The chain carries TRBV4-2 and TRBJ2-1; 12 bases line up with TRBD2. Germline V gene data show CDR1 as LGHNA and CDR2 as YNFKEQ. The CDR3 has 16 amino acids. V was clipped by 4 bases and J by 7 bases; unmatched bases: 8. The CDR3 nucleotides are TGTGCCAGCAGCCGCCAGACTAGCGGGAGCCCAAATGAGCAGTTCTTC. The encoded protein is CASSRQTSGSPNEQFF.

V usage is TRBV6-5 and J usage is TRBJ2-7; D call uncertain. Trimming left V 2 bases short and J 2 bases short, with 7 bases between. The germline V gene has CDR1 MNHEY and CDR2 SVGAGI. CDR3 length: 13 amino acids. CDR3 loop: CASSYRSTYEQYF. In DNA form, the CDR3 reads TGTGCCAGCAGTTACCGTAGTACCTACGAGCAGTACTTC.

Notes on this clonotype: With a much larger clone just one base away, this may be a read error. The gene calls are TRBV7-2 and TRBJ2-5; 9 nucleotides agree with TRBD1. Losses at the gene ends were 7 bases for V and 2 bases for J; bases not matched to a gene: 5. The germline V gene has CDR1 SGHTA and CDR2 FQGNSA. The CDR3 length is 14 residues. This CDR3 reads CASIRDRAQETQYF. For the CDR3, the DNA is TGTGCCAGCATCAGGGACAGGGCTCAAGAGACCCAGTACTTC.

V is TRBV27 and J is TRBJ1-2; D is perhaps TRBD1 (5 bases). This CDR3 is built from 12 residues. CDR1 MNHEY and CDR2 SMNVEV come from the germline V gene (reference sequence). Trimming removed 10 bases at V and 7 bases at J, with 16 bases between. In nucleotides, the CDR3 is TGTGCCACCTCTGAGGTGGGGGGTGGCTACACCTTC. This gives the protein CATSEVGGGYTF.

This clonotype was detected many times. This chain uses TRBV6-2 or TRBV6-3 with TRBJ2-7; TRBD1 aligns across 7 bases. The J segment lost 7 bases and the V segment lost 5 bases, leaving 11 bases of the junction unmatched. The CDR3 extends over 14 amino acids. The V gene's germline CDR1 is MNHEY and CDR2 SVGEGT. In DNA, the CDR3 is TGTGCCAGCAGTCGACCGGGACAGTTCTCTGAGCAGTACTTC. The encoded protein is CASSRPGQFSEQYF.